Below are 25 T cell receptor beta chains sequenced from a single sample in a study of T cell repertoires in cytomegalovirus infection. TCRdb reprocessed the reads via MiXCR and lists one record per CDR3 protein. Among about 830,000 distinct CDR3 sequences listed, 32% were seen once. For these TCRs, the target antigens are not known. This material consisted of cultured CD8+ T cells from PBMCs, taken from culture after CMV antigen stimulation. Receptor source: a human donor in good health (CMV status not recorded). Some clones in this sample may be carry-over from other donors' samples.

The CDR3 nucleotides are TGTGCCAGCAGCTTAGCGCTCGCAGACTACGAGCAGTACTTC. Translated: CASSLALADYEQYF. This chain joins TRBV7-9 and TRBJ2-7; D unclear. Germline-derived CDR1 and CDR2 are SEHNR and FQNEAQ (reference sequence). The CDR3 contains 14 residues. Between the trimmed V and J ends, which lost 0 bases and 3 bases, there was a span of 9 bases. Full variable domain (outside the CDR3, taken from reference TRBV7-9 and TRBJ2-7): DTGVSQNPRHKITKRGQNVTFRCDPISEHNRLYWYRQTLGQGPEFLTYFQNEAQLEKSRLLSDRFSAERPKGSFSTLEIQRTEQGDSAMYLCASSLALADYEQYFGPGTRLTVT.

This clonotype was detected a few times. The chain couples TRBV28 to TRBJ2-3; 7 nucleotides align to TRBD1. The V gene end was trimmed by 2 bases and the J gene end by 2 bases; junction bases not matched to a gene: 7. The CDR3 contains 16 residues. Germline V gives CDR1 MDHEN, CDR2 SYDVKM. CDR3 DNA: TGTGCCAGCAGTTTAGGACAGGAGATAACCACAGATACGCAGTATTTT. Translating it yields CASSLGQEITTDTQYF.

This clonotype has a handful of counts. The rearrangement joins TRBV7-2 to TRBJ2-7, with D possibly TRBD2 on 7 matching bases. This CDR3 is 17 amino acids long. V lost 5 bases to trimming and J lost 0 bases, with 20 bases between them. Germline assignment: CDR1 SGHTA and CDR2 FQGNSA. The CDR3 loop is CASSLRTDGGLSYEQYF. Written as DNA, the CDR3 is TGTGCCAGCAGCCTTAGGACGGACGGGGGGCTCTCCTACGAGCAGTACTTC.

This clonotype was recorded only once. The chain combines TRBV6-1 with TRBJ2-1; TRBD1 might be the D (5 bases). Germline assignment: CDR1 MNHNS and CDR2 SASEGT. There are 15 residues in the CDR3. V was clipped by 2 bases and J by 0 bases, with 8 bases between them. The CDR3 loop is CASSERGPSYNEQFF. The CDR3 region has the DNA TGTGCCAGCAGTGAAAGGGGCCCCTCCTACAATGAGCAGTTCTTC.

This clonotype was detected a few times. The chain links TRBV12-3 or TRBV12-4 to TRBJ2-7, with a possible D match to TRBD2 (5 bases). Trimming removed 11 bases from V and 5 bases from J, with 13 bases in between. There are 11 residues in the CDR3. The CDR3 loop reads CAASSGDEQYF. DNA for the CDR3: TGTGCCGCGAGTTCCGGGGACGAGCAGTACTTC.

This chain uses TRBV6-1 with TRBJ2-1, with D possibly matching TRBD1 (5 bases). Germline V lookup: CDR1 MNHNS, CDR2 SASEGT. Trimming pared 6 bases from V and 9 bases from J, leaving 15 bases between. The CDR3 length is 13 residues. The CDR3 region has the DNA TGTGCCAGCAGCGATTCCAGGGTCGGTGAGCAGTTCTTC. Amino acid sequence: CASSDSRVGEQFF.

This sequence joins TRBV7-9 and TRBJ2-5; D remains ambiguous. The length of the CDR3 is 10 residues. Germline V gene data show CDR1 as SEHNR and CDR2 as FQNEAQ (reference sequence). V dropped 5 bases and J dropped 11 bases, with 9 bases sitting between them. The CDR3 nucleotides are TGTGCCAGCAGCCCTCTAGATCAGTACTTC. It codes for CASSPLDQYF. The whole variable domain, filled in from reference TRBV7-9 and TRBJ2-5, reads DTGVSQNPRHKITKRGQNVTFRCDPISEHNRLYWYRQTLGQGPEFLTYFQNEAQLEKSRLLSDRFSAERPKGSFSTLEIQRTEQGDSAMYLCASSPLDQYFGPGTRLLVL.

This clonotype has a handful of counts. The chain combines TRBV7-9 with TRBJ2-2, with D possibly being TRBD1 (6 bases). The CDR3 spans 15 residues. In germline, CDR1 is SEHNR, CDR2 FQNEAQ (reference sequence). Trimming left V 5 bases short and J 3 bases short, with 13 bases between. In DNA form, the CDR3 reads TGTGCCAGCAGCCATGGACAGAACCACACCGGGGAGCTGTTTTTT. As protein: CASSHGQNHTGELFF. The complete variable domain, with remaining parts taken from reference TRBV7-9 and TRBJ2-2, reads DTGVSQNPRHKITKRGQNVTFRCDPISEHNRLYWYRQTLGQGPEFLTYFQNEAQLEKSRLLSDRFSAERPKGSFSTLEIQRTEQGDSAMYLCASSHGQNHTGELFFGEGSRLTVL.

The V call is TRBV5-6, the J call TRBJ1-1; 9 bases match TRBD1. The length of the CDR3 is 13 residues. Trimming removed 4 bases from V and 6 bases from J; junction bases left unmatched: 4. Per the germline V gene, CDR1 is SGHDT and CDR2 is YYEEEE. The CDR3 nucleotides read TGTGCCAGCAGCCGGGACAGGGTGCCTGAAGCTTTCTTT. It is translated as CASSRDRVPEAFF.

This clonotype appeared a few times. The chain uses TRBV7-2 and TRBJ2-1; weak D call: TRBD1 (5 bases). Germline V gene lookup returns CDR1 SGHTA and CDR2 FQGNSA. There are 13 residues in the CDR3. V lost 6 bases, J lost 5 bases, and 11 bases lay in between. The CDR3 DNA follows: TGTGCCAGCAGTATCGGACACAACAATGAGCAGTTCTTC. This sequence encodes CASSIGHNNEQFF.

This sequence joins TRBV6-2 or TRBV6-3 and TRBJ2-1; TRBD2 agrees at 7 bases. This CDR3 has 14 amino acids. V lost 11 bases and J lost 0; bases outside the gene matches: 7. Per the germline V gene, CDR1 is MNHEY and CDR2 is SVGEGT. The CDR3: CAATGGLSYNEQFF. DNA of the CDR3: TGTGCCGCGACGGGGGGACTCTCCTACAATGAGCAGTTCTTC.

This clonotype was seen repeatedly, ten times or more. CDR3 coding DNA: TGTGCCAGCAGCTTAGCCCGATTGATGGGGAACTATGGCTACACCTTC. It is translated as CASSLARLMGNYGYTF. This sequence joins TRBV7-2 and TRBJ1-2; D gene uncertain. The CDR3 has 16 residues. Deletions cut 0 bases from V and 2 bases from J, with 13 bases between. Germline CDR1 reads SGHTA; CDR2 reads FQGNSA.

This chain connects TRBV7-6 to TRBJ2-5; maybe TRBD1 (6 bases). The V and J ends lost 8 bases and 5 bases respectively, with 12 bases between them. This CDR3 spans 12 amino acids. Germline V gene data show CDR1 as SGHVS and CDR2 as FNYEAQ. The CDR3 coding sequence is TGTGCCAGCGACACAGGGCAGGAGACCCAGTACTTC. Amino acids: CASDTGQETQYF.

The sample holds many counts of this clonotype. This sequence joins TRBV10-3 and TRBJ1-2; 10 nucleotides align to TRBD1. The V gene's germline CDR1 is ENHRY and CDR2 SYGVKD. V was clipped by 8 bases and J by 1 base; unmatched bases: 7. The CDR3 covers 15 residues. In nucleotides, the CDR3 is TGTGCCATCCCATCCGGGACAGGGGATAACTATGGCTACACCTTC. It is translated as CAIPSGTGDNYGYTF.

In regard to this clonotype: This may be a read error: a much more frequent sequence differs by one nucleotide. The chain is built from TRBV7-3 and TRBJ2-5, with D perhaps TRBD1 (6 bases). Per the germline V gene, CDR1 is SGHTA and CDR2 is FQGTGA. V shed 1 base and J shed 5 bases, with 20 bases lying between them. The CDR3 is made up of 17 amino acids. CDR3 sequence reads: CASSLSCQGLLKETQYF. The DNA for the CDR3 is TGTGCCAGCAGCTTAAGTTGTCAGGGGCTTCTCAAGGAGACCCAGTACTTC.

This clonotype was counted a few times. The CDR3 sequence is CASSEVKGTDTQYF. The DNA of the CDR3 is TGTGCCAGCAGTGAAGTTAAAGGCACAGATACGCAGTATTTT. The chain combines TRBV6-1 with TRBJ2-3; no firm D call. Looked up from germline, CDR1 is MNHNS and CDR2 is SASEGT. V was shortened by 1 base and J by 1 base, with 6 bases between the two germline ends. The CDR3 length is 14 residues.

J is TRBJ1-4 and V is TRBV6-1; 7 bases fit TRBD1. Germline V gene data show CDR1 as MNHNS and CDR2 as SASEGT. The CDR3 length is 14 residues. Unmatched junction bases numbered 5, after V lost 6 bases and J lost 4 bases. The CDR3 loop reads CASSPTGINEKLFF. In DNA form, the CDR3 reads TGTGCCAGCAGCCCGACAGGGATTAATGAAAAACTGTTTTTT.

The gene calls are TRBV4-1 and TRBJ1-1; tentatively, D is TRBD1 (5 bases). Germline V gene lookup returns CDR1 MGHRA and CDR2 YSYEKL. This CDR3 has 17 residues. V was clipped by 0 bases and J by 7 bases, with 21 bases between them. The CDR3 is CASSQDAAGSWDSEAFF. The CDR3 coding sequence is TGCGCCAGCAGCCAAGATGCGGCAGGGTCATGGGATAGTGAAGCTTTCTTT.

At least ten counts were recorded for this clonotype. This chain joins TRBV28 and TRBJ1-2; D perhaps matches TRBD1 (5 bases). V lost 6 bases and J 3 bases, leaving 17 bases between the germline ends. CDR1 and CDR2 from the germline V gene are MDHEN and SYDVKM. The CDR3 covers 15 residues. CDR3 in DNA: TGTGCCAGCAGGTCGGGACGTCTAAGGGACTATGGCTACACCTTC. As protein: CASRSGRLRDYGYTF.

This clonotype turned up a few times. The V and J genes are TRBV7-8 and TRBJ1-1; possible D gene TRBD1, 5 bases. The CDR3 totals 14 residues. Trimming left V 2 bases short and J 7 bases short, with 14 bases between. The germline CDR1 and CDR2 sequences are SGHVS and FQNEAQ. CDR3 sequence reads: CASSLNRPLVEAFF. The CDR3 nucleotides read TGTGCCAGCAGCTTAAACAGGCCCCTGGTTGAAGCTTTCTTT.

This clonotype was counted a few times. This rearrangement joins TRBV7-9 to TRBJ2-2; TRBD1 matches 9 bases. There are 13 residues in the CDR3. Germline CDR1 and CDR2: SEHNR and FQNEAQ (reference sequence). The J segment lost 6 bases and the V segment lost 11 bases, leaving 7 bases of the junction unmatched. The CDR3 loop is CAPDRGKAGELFF. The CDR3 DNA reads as TGTGCCCCCGACAGGGGGAAGGCCGGGGAGCTGTTTTTT.

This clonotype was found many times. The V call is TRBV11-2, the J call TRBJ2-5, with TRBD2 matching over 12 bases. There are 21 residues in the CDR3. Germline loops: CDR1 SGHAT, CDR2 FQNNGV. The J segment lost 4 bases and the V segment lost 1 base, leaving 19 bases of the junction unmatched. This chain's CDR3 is CASSLVFGATSGGPSRETQYF. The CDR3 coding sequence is TGTGCCAGCAGCTTAGTATTCGGGGCAACTAGCGGGGGGCCATCGAGAGAGACCCAGTACTTC. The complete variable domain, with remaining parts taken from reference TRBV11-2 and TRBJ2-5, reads EAGVAQSPRYKIIEKRQSVAFWCNPISGHATLYWYQQILGQGPKLLIQFQNNGVVDDSQLPKDRFSAERLKGVDSTLKIQPAKLEDSAVYLCASSLVFGATSGGPSRETQYFGPGTRLLVL.

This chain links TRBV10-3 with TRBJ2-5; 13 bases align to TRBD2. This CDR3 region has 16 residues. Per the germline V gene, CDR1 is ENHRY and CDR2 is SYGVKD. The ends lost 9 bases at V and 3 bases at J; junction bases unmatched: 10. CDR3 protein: CAIRTHGLAGEETQYF. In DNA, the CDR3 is TGTGCCATTCGAACCCACGGACTAGCGGGGGAAGAGACCCAGTACTTC.

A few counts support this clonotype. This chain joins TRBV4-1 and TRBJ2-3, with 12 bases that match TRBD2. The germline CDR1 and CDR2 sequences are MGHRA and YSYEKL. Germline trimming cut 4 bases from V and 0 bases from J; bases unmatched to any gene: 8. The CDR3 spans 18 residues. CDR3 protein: CASSLRLAGVTSTDTQYF. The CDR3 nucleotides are TGCGCCAGCAGCCTCCGACTAGCGGGGGTCACTAGCACAGATACGCAGTATTTT.

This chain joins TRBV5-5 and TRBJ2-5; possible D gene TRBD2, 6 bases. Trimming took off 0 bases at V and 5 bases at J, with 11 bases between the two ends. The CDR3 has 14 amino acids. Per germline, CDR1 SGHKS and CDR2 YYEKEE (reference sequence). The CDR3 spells CASSLGGVWETQYF. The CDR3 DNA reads TGTGCCAGCAGCTTGGGCGGGGTTTGGGAGACCCAGTACTTC.